This TCR beta chain appears in the sequencing data of a study of cytomegalovirus exposure and HLA in healthy donors. Points from the study as a whole: Within a later analysis, the majority of CMV-associated TCR beta chains appeared HLA-restricted. It was assumed in the presence/absence analyses that sequencing depth was roughly uniform across donors. The study designated 150 or so TCR beta chains cytomegalovirus-associated.

CDR3 length equals 15 residues. J was trimmed by 2 bases and V by 2 bases; bases with no gene match: 6. Germline values: CDR1 MNHEY, CDR2 SMNVEV (reference sequence). To note about this clone: Its antigen is undetermined.

13 Jbeta primers and 60 Vbeta primers were used for the PCR. The method was immunoSEQ multiplex PCR; TCRdb's version includes in-frame clones alone and lacks a portion of them. Here the sample spans 55,000 or so clones, around four fifths being singletons. Sequences were obtained from PBMCs. This clonotype originated in a man aged 25 to 45 in good health and CMV-seronegative. V gene TRBV27 combines with J gene TRBJ2-7; 7 bases are shared with TRBD1. The CDR3 DNA reads as TGTGCCAGCAGTTTAGGTGGGACAGCCACCTACGAGCAGTACTTC. Amino acid sequence: CASSLGGTATYEQYF.